Listed below are T cell receptor beta chains from one sample, sequenced in a study of T cell responses to AZD1222 COVID-19 vaccine. Here immunoSEQ multiplex PCR was the method, and the copy in TCRdb shows in-frame clones only, minus some. The sample includes under 200,000 clones, 88% of them seen just once. Sequencing was performed on peripheral blood, taken 28 days after the second AZD1222 dose. Receptor source: an adult who received the AZD1222 COVID-19 vaccine. Each CDR3 is given with its conserved first and last residue. A D gene is named only where the DNA matches it firmly. Some rows mark clone size as missing; the rest say once, few, many or name a class of expanded clone.

j_call d_call v_call clone_size cdr3_aa cdr3_nt
TRBJ2-2 TRBD2 TRBV3-1/TRBV3-2 once CASSPGLAGVNTGELFF TGTGCCAGCAGCCCGGGACTAGCGGGCGTGAACACCGGGGAGCTGTTTTTT
TRBJ2-3 TRBD2 TRBV27 - CASRISSGSADTQYF TGTGCCAGCAGGATCTCTAGCGGGAGTGCAGATACGCAGTATTTT
TRBJ2-7 - TRBV5-5 - CASSYGGGEQYF TGTGCCAGCAGCTACGGGGGTGGCGAGCAGTACTTC
TRBJ2-1 TRBD2 TRBV18 - CASSPPPSAGDYNEQFF TGTGCCAGCTCACCGCCCCCTTCAGCGGGAGACTACAATGAGCAGTTCTTC
TRBJ2-2 TRBD2 TRBV6-2/TRBV6-3 - CASSPGLAGTMNTGELFF TGTGCCAGCAGTCCCGGACTAGCGGGAACCATGAACACCGGGGAGCTGTTTTTT
TRBJ2-3 - TRBV27 - CASSNVDTQYF TGTGCCTCCTCCAACGTAGATACGCAGTATTTT
TRBJ1-2 - TRBV29-1 - CSVPTHGGGYTF TGCAGCGTTCCTACCCACGGTGGTGGCTACACCTTC
TRBJ1-1 - TRBV6-5 - CASSSLIQVLNTEAFF TGTGCCAGCAGTTCCCTAATACAGGTTTTGAACACTGAAGCTTTCTTT
TRBJ2-2 - TRBV6-1 - CASSEARTGELFF TGTGCCAGCAGTGAAGCCCGGACCGGGGAGCTGTTTTTT
TRBJ1-4 - TRBV19 - CASNRGRIDEKLFF TGTGCCAGTAATCGGGGAAGAATTGATGAAAAACTGTTTTTT
TRBJ1-1 - TRBV19 once CASSGQRNTEAFF TGTGCCAGTAGTGGACAGAGGAACACTGAAGCTTTCTTT
TRBJ1-1 - TRBV5-1 once CASSLSTSNTEAFF TGCGCCAGCAGCTTGTCGACATCAAACACTGAAGCTTTCTTT
TRBJ2-7 TRBD2 TRBV28 - CASRPSARPRRTSGRPSYEQYF TGTGCCAGCAGACCATCGGCCCGACCCCGGCGGACTAGCGGGAGGCCTTCCTACGAGCAGTACTTC
TRBJ2-7 TRBD1 TRBV28 - CASQPSMEQGYEQYF TGTGCCAGCCAACCTAGTATGGAACAGGGGTACGAGCAGTACTTC
TRBJ1-5 TRBD1 TRBV7-9 - CASSSQGNQPQHF TGTGCCAGCAGCTCACAGGGGAATCAGCCCCAGCATTTT
TRBJ2-7 TRBD2 TRBV29-1 - CSAGGDEQYF TGCAGCGCCGGGGGGGACGAGCAGTACTTC
TRBJ1-1 - TRBV15 - CATSIKTGGLTEAFF TGTGCCACCAGCATAAAGACCGGGGGGCTAACTGAAGCTTTCTTT
TRBJ2-5 - TRBV19 few CASSIGAVETQYF TGTGCCAGTAGTATAGGGGCAGTAGAGACCCAGTACTTC
TRBJ1-6 TRBD1 TRBV27 - CASSLLGTGDSPLHF TGTGCCAGCAGTTTATTGGGGACAGGGGACTCACCCCTCCACTTT
TRBJ2-1 TRBD2 TRBV7-2 - CASSPTGTTSSYNEQFF TGTGCCAGCAGCCCTACCGGGACTACGAGCTCCTACAATGAGCAGTTCTTC
TRBJ2-7 - TRBV28 - CASSLRPLANEQYF TGTGCCAGCAGTTTAAGGCCTCTAGCCAACGAGCAGTACTTC
TRBJ2-1 TRBD1 TRBV19 - CASSILRGQGDNEQFF TGTGCCAGTAGTATCCTTCGGGGACAGGGGGACAATGAGCAGTTCTTC
TRBJ2-3 TRBD1 TRBV7-2 - CASKTGTGPYTQYF TGTGCCAGCAAAACCGGGACAGGCCCTTATACGCAGTATTTT
TRBJ2-7 TRBD2 TRBV29-1 - CSVAAAGLAYEQYF TGCAGCGTTGCGGCGGCGGGACTAGCGTACGAGCAGTACTTC
TRBJ2-2 TRBD1 TRBV5-1 - CASSLIQGANTGELFF TGCGCCAGCAGCTTGATACAGGGGGCGAACACCGGGGAGCTGTTTTTT
TRBJ2-5 - TRBV5-4 - CASSRRGGGRIQETQYF TGTGCCAGCAGCAGGCGGGGAGGGGGGAGGATCCAAGAGACCCAGTACTTC
TRBJ2-7 - TRBV28 - CASSPGTTANEQYF TGTGCCAGCAGTCCAGGGACGACAGCGAACGAGCAGTACTTC
TRBJ2-3 - TRBV7-9 once CASSLPAGQSDTQYF TGTGCCAGCAGCTTACCGGCAGGTCAATCAGATACGCAGTATTTT
TRBJ1-5 - TRBV10-3 - CAISEAEQFNQPQHF TGTGCCATCAGTGAGGCGGAGCAGTTTAATCAGCCCCAGCATTTT
TRBJ2-7 - TRBV30 - CAWNTRYEQYF TGTGCCTGGAACACACGATACGAGCAGTACTTC
TRBJ2-7 TRBD2 TRBV6-5 once CASSSRGLAGAYEQYF TGTGCCAGCAGTTCCCGGGGACTAGCGGGAGCTTACGAGCAGTACTTC
TRBJ2-5 - TRBV18 - CASSGGSQETQYF TGTGCCAGCTCGGGGGGCAGTCAAGAGACCCAGTACTTC
TRBJ1-5 - TRBV7-2 - CASSLASSSNQPQHF TGTGCCAGCAGCTTAGCTTCTAGCAGCAATCAGCCCCAGCATTTT
TRBJ2-7 - TRBV4-2 once CASSSTSHYEQYF TGTGCCAGCAGCTCGACTAGTCACTACGAGCAGTACTTC
TRBJ1-4 - TRBV28 - CASILRGPGTNEKLFF TGTGCCAGCATCCTCCGGGGGCCTGGAACTAATGAAAAACTGTTTTTT
TRBJ2-3 TRBD2 TRBV30 - CAWSIGTSGRVDTQYF TGTGCCTGGAGTATAGGGACTAGCGGGAGGGTGGATACGCAGTATTTT
TRBJ2-7 TRBD2 TRBV5-4 - CASSLGLAGTYEQYF TGTGCCAGCAGCTTGGGACTAGCGGGTACCTACGAGCAGTACTTC
TRBJ2-5 - TRBV2 - CASSVGGSGQETQYF TGTGCCAGCAGCGTAGGGGGTAGCGGACAAGAGACCCAGTACTTC
TRBJ2-2 - TRBV4-2 - CASRRSNGDTGELFF TGTGCCAGCAGACGGAGCAACGGGGACACCGGGGAGCTGTTTTTT
TRBJ2-7 - TRBV4-3 - CASSPSRLGYEQYF TGCGCCAGCAGCCCGAGTAGACTGGGGTACGAGCAGTACTTC
TRBJ1-5 - TRBV28 - CASSLSGVDNQPQHF TGTGCCAGCAGTTTATCGGGGGTTGATAATCAGCCCCAGCATTTT
TRBJ2-3 TRBD2 TRBV7-2 - CASSFRVGEGVTQYF TGTGCCAGCAGCTTTCGGGTGGGGGAGGGCGTAACGCAGTATTTT
TRBJ1-6 - TRBV6-5 - CASSPQGPKNSPLHF TGTGCCAGCAGTCCACAGGGCCCCAAAAATTCACCCCTCCACTTT
TRBJ1-6 - TRBV6-2/TRBV6-3 - CASSLSGSQANSPLHF TGTGCCAGCAGTCTCAGCGGGTCCCAGGCGAATTCACCCCTCCACTTT
TRBJ2-1 TRBD1 TRBV28 - CASSWTGRSYNEQFF TGTGCCAGCAGTTGGACAGGGAGGTCGTACAATGAGCAGTTCTTC
TRBJ2-7 TRBD2 TRBV7-8 - CASSLALSSGSRYEQYF TGTGCCAGCAGCTTAGCGCTATCCAGCGGGAGTCGGTACGAGCAGTACTTC
TRBJ1-2 TRBD1 TRBV7-9 - CASSPGTGENYGYTF TGTGCCAGCAGCCCAGGGACAGGCGAGAACTATGGCTACACCTTC
TRBJ2-5 - TRBV7-2 - CASSLGVRGTQYF TGTGCCAGCAGCTTAGGGGTCCGGGGGACCCAGTACTTC
TRBJ2-7 TRBD2 TRBV18 - CASSPPGTSYEQYF TGTGCCAGCTCACCTCCCGGGACTAGCTACGAGCAGTACTTC
TRBJ1-2 - TRBV7-2 - CASSLDPDQNYGYTF TGTGCCAGCAGCTTAGATCCAGATCAGAACTATGGCTACACCTTC